This record covers a single T cell receptor (beta chain). Clones were read by immunoSEQ multiplex PCR, and TCRdb kept only the in-frame ones, dropping some. The sample records approximately 1.5 million clones, 98% being singletons. The data belong to a study of shared clonotypes between healthy human individuals. This CDR3 contains 13 residues. V was clipped by 5 bases and J by 8 bases, with 13 bases between them. Germline V gene data show CDR1 as WNHNN and CDR2 as SYGVQD (reference sequence). The source material was naive CD4+ T cells sorted from blood. Subset: CD45RA+ positively selected. This sequence was found in a man aged 30 to 45 in good health. V gene TRBV10-1 combines with J gene TRBJ2-1; D is possibly TRBD2 (5 bases). The CDR3 nucleotides are TGCGCCAGCAGTCGTGCGGGTGGCGATGAGCAGTTCTTC. Its translation: CASSRAGGDEQFF.